This T cell receptor (beta chain) came from a study of cytomegalovirus exposure and HLA in healthy donors. The study, taken as a whole, reports: There were 160 or so TCR beta chains listed as cytomegalovirus-associated. A missense DCLRE1C variant was associated with V- and J-gene trimming of TCR beta chains in a later analysis, and an independent cohort replicated the association.

The junction had 7 bases not matched to a gene; V was cut back by 7 bases and J by 4 bases. This CDR3 is built from 13 residues. CDR1 is SGHRS and CDR2 is YFSETQ in the germline V gene. Regarding donors, all were healthy bone marrow donors. PCR used 60 Vbeta primers and 13 Jbeta primers. Produced via immunoSEQ multiplex PCR; TCRdb's table is partial and in-frame only. The table has 85,000 to 120,000 clones, 63% seen once. The table lists this clone with a few counts. No antigen is known for it. The sample comprised PBMCs. The chain recombines TRBV5-1 with TRBJ2-5, with 7 nucleotides matching TRBD2. This clonotype was obtained from a human donor in good health. The CDR3 sequence: CASRTSVLETQYF. CDR3 nucleotides: TGCGCCAGCCGCACTAGCGTTCTAGAGACCCAGTACTTC.